A selection of T cell receptor beta chains follows, all from one sample in a study of cytomegalovirus exposure and HLA in healthy donors. Method: immunoSEQ multiplex PCR; TCRdb's copy keeps in-frame clones and lacks some. The sample lists 150,000 to 190,000 clones, around 75% occurring once. Sequencing input: PBMCs. These receptors all come from a man between 18 and 29 years old in good health and CMV-seronegative. Both conserved end residues are trimmed from each CDR3. Each record gives: CDR3 length, V gene, J gene, CDR3 protein.

len: 13
v_gene: TRBV7-9
j_gene: TRBJ2-7
CDR3aa: SSSYRPGEPYEQY

len: 13
v_gene: TRBV2
j_gene: TRBJ2-2
CDR3aa: ASKRTSGGAGELF

len: 13
v_gene: TRBV6-5
j_gene: TRBJ2-5
CDR3aa: ASSYSAGPQETQY

len: 14
v_gene: TRBV7-2
j_gene: TRBJ2-1
CDR3aa: ASSLDSGTSKHEQF

len: 11
v_gene: TRBV6-5
j_gene: TRBJ2-7
CDR3aa: ASSYRGPYEQY

len: 10
v_gene: TRBV27
j_gene: TRBJ1-2
CDR3aa: ASSPQGGGYT

len: 11
v_gene: TRBV18
j_gene: TRBJ2-7
CDR3aa: ASSPSGRYEQY

len: 12
v_gene: TRBV27
j_gene: TRBJ1-5
CDR3aa: ARPQGMDNQPQH

len: 12
v_gene: TRBV4-1
j_gene: TRBJ1-4
CDR3aa: ASSQADRDEKLF

len: 11
v_gene: TRBV2
j_gene: TRBJ2-5
CDR3aa: ASSPGLQETQY